The 6 T cell receptor beta chains presented below share a single source sample, sequenced in a study of cytomegalovirus exposure and HLA in healthy donors. The study ran its PCR with 60 Vbeta and 13 Jbeta primers. Sequencing used immunoSEQ multiplex PCR; TCRdb keeps in-frame clones, though not all of them. This sample has 100,000 to 150,000 clones, with roughly four fifths found just once. What was sequenced was PBMCs. The receptor source for this set is a woman in her fifties or sixties in good health and CMV-seropositive.

The genes are TRBV10-2 and TRBJ2-1; TRBD1 matches at 10 bases. The CDR3 spans 13 residues. Germline V gene lookup returns CDR1 WSHSY and CDR2 SAAADI. The V and J ends lost 6 bases and 7 bases, in that order; junction bases with no gene match: 3. The CDR3 DNA follows: TGCGCCAGCAGGGCGGACAGGGGGAATGAGCAGTTCTTC. Residues: CASRADRGNEQFF.

This clone showed up many times. The CDR3 DNA sequence: TGTGCCAGCAGTAATGAGAGGACAGGGAACAATGAGCAGTTCTTC. Amino acids: CASSNERTGNNEQFF. V usage is TRBV6-6 and J usage is TRBJ2-1; TRBD1 matches at 8 bases. Per germline, CDR1 MNHNY and CDR2 SVGAGI (reference sequence). The V segment lost 5 bases and the J segment 5 bases; nucleotides outside the gene matches: 8. The CDR3 is 15 residues long.

This chain uses TRBV11-2 with TRBJ2-1; D is ambiguous. This CDR3 has 16 amino acids. The V end lost 2 bases, the J end lost 4 bases, and 15 bases lay between the germline ends. Per germline, CDR1 SGHAT and CDR2 FQNNGV. CDR3 nucleotides: TGTGCCAGCAGCTTACTGGGCCAGAGCCTGTACAATGAGCAGTTCTTC. This codes for CASSLLGQSLYNEQFF.

This chain connects TRBV2 to TRBJ2-1, with TRBD2 identical over 8 bases. Per the germline V gene, CDR1 is SNHLY and CDR2 is FYNNEI. The CDR3 covers 16 residues. J was trimmed by 6 bases and V by 1 base; bases with no gene match: 8. The chain's CDR3 is CASSEEAGVLSNEQFF. As DNA, the CDR3 is TGTGCCAGCAGTGAAGAAGCGGGGGTGTTGTCCAATGAGCAGTTCTTC.

The CDR3 reads CASSITGQGYEQYF. The CDR3, as DNA: TGTGCCAGTAGTATAACAGGACAGGGCTACGAGCAGTACTTC. The rearrangement links TRBV19 to TRBJ2-7, with 8 bases lining up with TRBD1. From germline, CDR1 is LNHDA and CDR2 SQIVND (reference sequence). Trimming at V came to 2 bases and at J to 3 bases, leaving 3 bases not matched to a gene. The CDR3 is made up of 14 amino acids.

The chain links TRBV11-2 to TRBJ2-2, with TRBD2 matching over 10 bases. The CDR3 totals 18 residues. V shed 4 bases and J 5 bases; nucleotides not matched to a gene: 13. Germline lookup yields CDR1 SGHAT and CDR2 FQNNGV. CDR3 region: CASSSPNPPGLATGELFF. The CDR3 region has the DNA TGTGCCAGCAGCTCCCCCAACCCCCCGGGACTAGCGACCGGGGAGCTGTTTTTT.